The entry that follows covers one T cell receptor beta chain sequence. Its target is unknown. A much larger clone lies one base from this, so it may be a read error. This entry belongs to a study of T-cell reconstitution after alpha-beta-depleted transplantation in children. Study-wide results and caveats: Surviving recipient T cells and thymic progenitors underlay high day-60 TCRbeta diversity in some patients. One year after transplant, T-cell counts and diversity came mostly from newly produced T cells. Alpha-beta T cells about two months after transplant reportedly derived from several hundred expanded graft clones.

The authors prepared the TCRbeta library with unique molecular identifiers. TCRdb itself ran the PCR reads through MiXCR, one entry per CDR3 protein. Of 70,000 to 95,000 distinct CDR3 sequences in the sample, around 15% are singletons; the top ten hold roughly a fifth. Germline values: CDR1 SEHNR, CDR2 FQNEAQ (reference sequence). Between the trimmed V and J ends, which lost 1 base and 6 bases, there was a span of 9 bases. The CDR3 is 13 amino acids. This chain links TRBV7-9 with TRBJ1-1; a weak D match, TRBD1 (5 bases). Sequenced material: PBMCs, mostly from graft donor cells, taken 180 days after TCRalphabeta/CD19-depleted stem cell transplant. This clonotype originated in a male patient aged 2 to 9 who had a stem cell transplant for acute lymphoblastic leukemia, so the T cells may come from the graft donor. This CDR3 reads CASSLGGVSEAFF. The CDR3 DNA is TGTGCCAGCAGCTTAGGAGGGGTTTCTGAAGCTTTCTTT.